What follows describes a single T cell receptor (beta chain). There are 15 residues in the CDR3. J gave up 8 bases and V 4 bases, and 7 bases lay outside the gene matches. CDR1 is LGHDT and CDR2 is YNNKEL in the germline V gene (reference sequence). These data belong to a study of blood T cell repertoires in COVID-19. For the study at large: Samples representing acute and convalescent COVID-19 were sourced from the United States, Italy and Spain. The analysed material was cDNA or gDNA that came from T cells, B-cell-depleted T cells, or PBMCs.

Under the authors' procedure: The assay estimated nucleated cells by amplifying reference gene primers. Assay: immunoSEQ multiplex PCR; the TCRdb copy retains only in-frame clones and omits some. V and J calls and clone size are given by that table; D and trimming were obtained from the DNA. This table has some 340,000 clones, less than 85% appearing once. The material sequenced was peripheral blood. The rearrangement uses TRBV3-1 (or the pseudogene TRBV3-2) and TRBJ1-6, with 8 bases aligning to TRBD1. The sequence was collected from a woman between 18 and 29 years old with acute or convalescent COVID-19. The CDR3 nucleotides are TGTGCCAGCAGCCTAGGACAGGGCCTCGATTCACCCCTCCACTTT. It encodes CASSLGQGLDSPLHF.